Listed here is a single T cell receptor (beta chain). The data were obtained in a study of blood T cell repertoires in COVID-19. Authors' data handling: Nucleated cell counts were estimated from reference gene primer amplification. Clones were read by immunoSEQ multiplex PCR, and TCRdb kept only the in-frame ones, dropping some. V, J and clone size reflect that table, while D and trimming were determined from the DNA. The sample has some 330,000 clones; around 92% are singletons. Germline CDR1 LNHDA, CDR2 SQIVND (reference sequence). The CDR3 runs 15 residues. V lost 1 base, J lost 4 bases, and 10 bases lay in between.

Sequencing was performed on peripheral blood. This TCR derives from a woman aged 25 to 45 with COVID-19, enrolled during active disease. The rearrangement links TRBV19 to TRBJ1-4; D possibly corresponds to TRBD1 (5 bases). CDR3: CASSIGRVLNEKLFF. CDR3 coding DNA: TGTGCCAGTAGTATAGGCAGGGTTCTTAATGAAAAACTGTTTTTT.